Following are 18 T cell receptor beta chains from one sample sequenced in a study of blood T cell repertoires in COVID-19. The data were produced by immunoSEQ multiplex PCR, yet TCRdb's version contains in-frame clones alone and is incomplete. The sample holds 230,000 or so clones; nearly 90% are singletons and the top ten take 2.1%. Source material: peripheral blood. The receptors were gathered from a woman aged 60 to 75 with COVID-19, enrolled during active disease.

V gene TRBV28 combines with J gene TRBJ1-1, with a weak D call TRBD1 (6 bases). Germline V gene data show CDR1 as MDHEN and CDR2 as SYDVKM. The germline V and J ends were trimmed by 3 bases and 1 base, with 9 bases remaining between them. This CDR3 comprises 14 residues. CDR3 coding DNA: TGTGCCAGCAGTTTTTACAGGGCGAACACTGAAGCTTTCTTT. This translates into CASSFYRANTEAFF.

V usage is TRBV3-1 (or the pseudogene TRBV3-2) and J usage is TRBJ1-6; TRBD1 matches at 7 bases. The CDR3 loop spans 17 amino acids. Trimming took 8 bases from V and 6 from J; bases not matched to a gene: 16. CDR1 and CDR2 (germline): LGHDT, YNNKEL (reference sequence). For the CDR3, the DNA is TGTGCCAGCGGCAGATCTGACGGGACAGCGGGTAATTCACCCCTCCACTTT. Translated, it gives CASGRSDGTAGNSPLHF.

The chain couples TRBV7-2 to TRBJ1-6; 7 bases align to TRBD1. V shed 10 bases, J shed 2 bases, and the junction held 5 bases outside the gene matches. The CDR3 contains 14 residues. Germline CDR1 is SGHTA and CDR2 is FQGNSA. CDR3: CATQTGAYNSPLHF. The CDR3, as DNA: TGTGCCACCCAAACAGGGGCCTATAATTCACCCCTCCACTTT.

CDR3 in amino acids: CASSEQGADYGYTF. The CDR3 region has the DNA TGTGCCAGCTCGGAACAGGGGGCCGACTATGGCTACACCTTC. The chain employs TRBV18 and TRBJ1-2; 9 bases are shared with TRBD1. With V trimmed by 6 bases and J by 3 bases, 5 bases remained unmatched. CDR1 is KGHSH, CDR2 LQKENI, per germline. The CDR3 has 14 amino acids.

This sequence joins TRBV4-1 and TRBJ2-7, with TRBD1 matching over 8 bases. Trimming removed 5 bases from V and 5 bases from J; junction bases left unmatched: 14. Looked up from germline, CDR1 is MGHRA and CDR2 is YSYEKL. The CDR3 sequence is 16 residues long. The CDR3 here is CASSSPGQGALHEQYF. The CDR3 DNA sequence: TGCGCCAGCAGCTCCCCCGGGCAGGGGGCGCTTCACGAGCAGTACTTC.

V and J are TRBV7-2 and TRBJ1-4, with D possibly being TRBD1 (5 bases). This CDR3 spans 14 amino acids. Germline CDR1 is SGHTA and CDR2 is FQGNSA. The V end lost 5 bases, the J end lost 5 bases, and 12 bases lay between the germline ends. CDR3 DNA sequence: TGTGCCAGCAGCCCGCAGGGTCGGAATGAAAAACTGTTTTTT. Protein: CASSPQGRNEKLFF.

The chain joins TRBV7-2 to TRBJ2-3, with 7 bases that match TRBD1. From germline, CDR1 is SGHTA and CDR2 FQGNSA. V gave up 5 bases and J gave up 7 bases; unmatched junction bases: 15. This CDR3 spans 16 amino acids. The CDR3 bases are TGTGCCAGCAGCCCTCAGACAGGGCCTAGATTGTATACGCAGTATTTT. Translation gives CASSPQTGPRLYTQYF.

This clone was found once. The genes are TRBV15 and TRBJ1-6, with D maybe TRBD1 (6 bases). CDR1 is LNHNV, CDR2 YYDKDF, per germline (reference sequence). This CDR3 spans 16 amino acids. Trimming pared 0 bases from V and 2 bases from J, leaving 8 bases between. As DNA, the CDR3 is TGTGCCACCAGCAGAGAGACAGGCCCCTATAATTCACCCCTCCACTTT. As protein: CATSRETGPYNSPLHF.

The CDR3 DNA reads TGCAGCGGCGGAGGCAGCTATGGCTACACCTTC. Its translation: CSGGGSYGYTF. The V and J genes are TRBV29-1 and TRBJ1-2; D is uncertain. Trimming stripped 7 bases from V and 4 bases from J, with 10 bases between. This CDR3 spans 11 amino acids. CDR1 and CDR2 (germline): SQVTM, ANQGSEA.

This chain joins TRBV7-2 and TRBJ2-7; 7 nucleotides match TRBD1. The CDR3 extends over 15 amino acids. V dropped 0 bases and J dropped 2; count of bases not matched to a gene: 4. Per the germline V gene, CDR1 is SGHTA and CDR2 is FQGNSA. The CDR3 region is CASSLATGRAYEQYF. The CDR3 DNA reads as TGTGCCAGCAGCTTAGCGACAGGGAGAGCCTACGAGCAGTACTTC.

This chain connects TRBV19 to TRBJ1-3; possible D gene TRBD1, 6 bases. The CDR3 extends over 15 amino acids. V was clipped by 6 bases and J by 4 bases, with 16 bases between them. Germline V gene sequence: CDR1 LNHDA, CDR2 SQIVND (reference sequence). CDR3 nucleotide sequence: TGTGCCAGTAGCATAACAGGGCCCGGGGGAAACACCATATATTTT. This sequence encodes CASSITGPGGNTIYF.

This chain connects TRBV7-2 to TRBJ1-2; 7 bases fit TRBD1. This CDR3 contains 15 residues. Unmatched junction bases numbered 7, after V lost 1 base and J lost 5 bases. Germline V gene lookup returns CDR1 SGHTA and CDR2 FQGNSA. Here the CDR3 DNA reads TGTGCCAGCAGCTTAGAGGTGACAGGGATGTATGGCTACACCTTC. This translates into CASSLEVTGMYGYTF.

The chain couples TRBV19 to TRBJ2-5; 15 positions agree with TRBD2. The CDR3 totals 18 residues. Per the germline V gene, CDR1 is LNHDA and CDR2 is SQIVND (reference sequence). Losses at the gene ends were 5 bases for V and 4 bases for J; bases not matched to a gene: 11. The CDR3 loop is CASSLRTSGGAGGETQYF. DNA for the CDR3: TGTGCCAGTAGTCTACGGACTAGCGGGGGGGCCGGGGGAGAGACCCAGTACTTC.

The chain recombines TRBV5-1 with TRBJ1-1; 8 bases line up with TRBD1. CDR1 is SGHRS and CDR2 is YFSETQ in the germline V gene. V was pared by 4 bases and J by 4 bases, with 9 bases of the junction left unmatched. CDR3 size: 15 residues. CDR3: CASSATGGRGTEAFF. The CDR3 bases are TGCGCCAGCAGCGCCACAGGGGGGCGGGGCACTGAAGCTTTCTTT.

The V call is TRBV25-1, the J call TRBJ2-1; D gene uncertain. Germline V CDR1 and CDR2: MGHDK, SYGVNS. The V gene lost 4 bases and the J gene lost 9 bases, with 10 bases spanning the gap. The CDR3 is 12 amino acids. The CDR3 coding sequence is TGTGCCAGCAGTGCTAGGTACGCTGAGCAGTTCTTC. As protein: CASSARYAEQFF.

This clone was found once. The rearrangement links TRBV19 to TRBJ2-5, with D unclear. Between the trimmed V and J ends, which lost 8 bases and 5 bases, there was a span of 18 bases. CDR1 LNHDA and CDR2 SQIVND come from the germline V gene (reference sequence). The CDR3 extends over 14 amino acids. The CDR3 is CASQRTGSPETQYF. In DNA form, the CDR3 reads TGTGCCAGTCAGAGAACCGGGTCCCCCGAGACCCAGTACTTC.

The gene calls are TRBV9 and TRBJ1-4, with D possibly being TRBD1 (5 bases). V lost 0 bases and J 5 bases, leaving 11 bases between the germline ends. The CDR3 covers 15 residues. The germline CDR1 and CDR2 sequences are SGDLS and YYNGEE. The CDR3 protein is CASSVGPGLNEKLFF. CDR3 DNA: TGTGCCAGCAGCGTAGGGCCAGGGTTAAATGAAAAACTGTTTTTT. Complete variable domain (other parts from reference TRBV9 and TRBJ1-4): DSGVTQTPKHLITATGQRVTLRCSPRSGDLSVYWYQQSLDQGLQFLIQYYNGEERAKGNILERFSAQQFPDLHSELNLSSLELGDSALYFCASSVGPGLNEKLFFGSGTQLSVL.

The J gene is TRBJ2-7, the V gene TRBV3-1 (or the pseudogene TRBV3-2); 7 bases align to TRBD1. The CDR3 spans 14 residues. Germline V gene lookup returns CDR1 LGHDT and CDR2 YNNKEL (reference sequence). J was trimmed by 3 bases and V by 4 bases; bases with no gene match: 6. CDR3 sequence reads: CASSRPGQNYEQYF. The CDR3 DNA reads as TGTGCCAGCAGCCGACCGGGACAGAACTACGAGCAGTACTTC.